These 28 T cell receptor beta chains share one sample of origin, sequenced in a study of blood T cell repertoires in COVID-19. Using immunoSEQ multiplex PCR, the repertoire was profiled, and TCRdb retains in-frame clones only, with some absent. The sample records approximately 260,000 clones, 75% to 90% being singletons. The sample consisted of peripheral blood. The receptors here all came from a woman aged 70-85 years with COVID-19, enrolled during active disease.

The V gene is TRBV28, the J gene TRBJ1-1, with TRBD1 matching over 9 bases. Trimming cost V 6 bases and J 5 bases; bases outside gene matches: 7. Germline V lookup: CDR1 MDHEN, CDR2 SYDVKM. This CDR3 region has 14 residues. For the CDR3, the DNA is TGTGCCAGCAGCTCGGGACAGGGCGGGACTGAAGCTTTCTTT. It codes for CASSSGQGGTEAFF.

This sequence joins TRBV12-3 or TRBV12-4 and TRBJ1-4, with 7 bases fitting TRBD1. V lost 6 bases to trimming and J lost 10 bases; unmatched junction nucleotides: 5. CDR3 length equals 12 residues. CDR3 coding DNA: TGTGCCAGCAGCTCGGGACAGTCAAAACTGTTTTTT. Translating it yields CASSSGQSKLFF.

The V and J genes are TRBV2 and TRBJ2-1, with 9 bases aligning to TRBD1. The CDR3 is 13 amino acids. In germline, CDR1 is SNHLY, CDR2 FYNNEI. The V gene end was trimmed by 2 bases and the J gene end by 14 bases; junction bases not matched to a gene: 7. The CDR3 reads CASSESPGQGKFF. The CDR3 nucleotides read TGTGCCAGCAGTGAATCCCCCGGACAGGGGAAGTTCTTC.

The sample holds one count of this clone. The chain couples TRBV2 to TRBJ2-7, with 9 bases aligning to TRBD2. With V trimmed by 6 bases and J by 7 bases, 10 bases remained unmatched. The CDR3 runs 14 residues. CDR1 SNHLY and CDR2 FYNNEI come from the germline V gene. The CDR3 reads CASRPGLARKEQYF. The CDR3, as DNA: TGTGCCAGCAGACCCGGACTAGCGAGAAAGGAGCAGTACTTC.

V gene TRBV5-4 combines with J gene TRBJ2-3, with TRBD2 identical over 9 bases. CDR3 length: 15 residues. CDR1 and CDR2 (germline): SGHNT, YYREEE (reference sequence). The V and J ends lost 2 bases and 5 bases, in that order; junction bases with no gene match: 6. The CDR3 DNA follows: TGTGCCAGCAGCTTAAAGCGGGAGGTCGGAGATACGCAGTATTTT. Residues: CASSLKREVGDTQYF.

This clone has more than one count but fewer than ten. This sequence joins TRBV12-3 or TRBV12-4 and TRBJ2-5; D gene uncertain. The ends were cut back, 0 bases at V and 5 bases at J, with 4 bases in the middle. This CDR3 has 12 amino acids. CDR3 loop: CASSLALETQYF. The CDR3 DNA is TGTGCCAGCAGTTTAGCCCTGGAGACCCAGTACTTC.

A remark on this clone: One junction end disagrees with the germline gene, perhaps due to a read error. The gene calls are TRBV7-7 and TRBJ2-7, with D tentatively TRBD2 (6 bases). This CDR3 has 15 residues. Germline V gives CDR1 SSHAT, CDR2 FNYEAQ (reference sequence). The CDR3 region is CASSSEPGGLYEQYF. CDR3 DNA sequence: TGTGCTAGCAGCTCCGAACCCGGAGGGCTATACGAGCAGTACTTC.

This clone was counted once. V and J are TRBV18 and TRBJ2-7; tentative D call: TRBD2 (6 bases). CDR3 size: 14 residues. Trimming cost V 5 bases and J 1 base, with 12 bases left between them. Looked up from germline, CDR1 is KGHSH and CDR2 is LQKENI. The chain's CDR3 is CASSGGTPSYEQYF. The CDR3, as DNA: TGTGCCAGCTCAGGGGGGACCCCATCCTACGAGCAGTACTTC. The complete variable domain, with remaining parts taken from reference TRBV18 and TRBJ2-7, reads NAGVMQNPRHLVRRRGQEARLRCSPMKGHSHVYWYRQLPEEGLKFMVYLQKENIIDESGMPKERFSAEFPKEGPSILRIQQVVRGDSAAYFCASSGGTPSYEQYFGPGTRLTVT.

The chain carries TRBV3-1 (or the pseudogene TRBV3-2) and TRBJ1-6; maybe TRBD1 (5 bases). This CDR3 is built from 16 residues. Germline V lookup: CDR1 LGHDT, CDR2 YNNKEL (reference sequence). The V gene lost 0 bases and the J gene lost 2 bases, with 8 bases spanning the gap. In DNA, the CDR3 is TGTGCCAGCAGCCAAGAAGGGGCAGCCTATAATTCACCCCTCCACTTT. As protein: CASSQEGAAYNSPLHF.

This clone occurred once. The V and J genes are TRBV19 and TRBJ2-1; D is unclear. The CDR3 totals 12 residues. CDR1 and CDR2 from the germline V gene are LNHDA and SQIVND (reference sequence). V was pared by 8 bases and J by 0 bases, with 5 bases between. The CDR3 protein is CASGRSYNEQFF. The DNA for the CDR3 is TGTGCCAGTGGCCGCTCCTACAATGAGCAGTTCTTC.

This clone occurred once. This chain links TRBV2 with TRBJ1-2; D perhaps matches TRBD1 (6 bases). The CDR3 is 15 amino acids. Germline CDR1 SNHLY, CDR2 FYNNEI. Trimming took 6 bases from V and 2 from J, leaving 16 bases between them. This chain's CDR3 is CASRADSRTNYGYTF. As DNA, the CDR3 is TGTGCCAGCAGAGCGGACAGCCGAACCAACTATGGCTACACCTTC.

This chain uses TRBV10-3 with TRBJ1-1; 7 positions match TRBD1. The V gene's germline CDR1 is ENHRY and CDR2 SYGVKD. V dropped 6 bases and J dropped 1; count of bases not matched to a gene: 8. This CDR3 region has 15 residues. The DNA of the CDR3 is TGTGCCATCAGAGATTTCCGGGACAGGAACACTGAAGCTTTCTTT. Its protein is CAIRDFRDRNTEAFF.

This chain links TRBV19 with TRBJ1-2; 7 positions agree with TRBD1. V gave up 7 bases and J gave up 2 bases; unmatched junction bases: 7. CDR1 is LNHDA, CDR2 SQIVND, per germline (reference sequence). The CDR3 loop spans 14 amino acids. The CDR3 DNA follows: TGTGCCAGTAAGGAGGGACAGTTAAACTATGGCTACACCTTC. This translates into CASKEGQLNYGYTF.

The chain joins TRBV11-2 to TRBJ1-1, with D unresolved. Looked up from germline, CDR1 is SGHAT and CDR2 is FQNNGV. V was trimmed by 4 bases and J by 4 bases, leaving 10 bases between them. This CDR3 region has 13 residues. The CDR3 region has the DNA TGTGCCAGCAGCTCGGGGATCGGCACTGAAGCTTTCTTT. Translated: CASSSGIGTEAFF. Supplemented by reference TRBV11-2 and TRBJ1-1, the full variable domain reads EAGVAQSPRYKIIEKRQSVAFWCNPISGHATLYWYQQILGQGPKLLIQFQNNGVVDDSQLPKDRFSAERLKGVDSTLKIQPAKLEDSAVYLCASSSGIGTEAFFGQGTRLTVV.

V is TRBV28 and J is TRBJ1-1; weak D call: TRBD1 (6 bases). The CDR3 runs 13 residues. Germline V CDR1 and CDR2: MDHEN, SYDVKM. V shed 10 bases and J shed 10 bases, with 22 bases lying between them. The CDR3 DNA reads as TGTGCCACCTTGACAGGCTCCTGGGAGGGAGCTTTCTTT. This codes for CATLTGSWEGAFF. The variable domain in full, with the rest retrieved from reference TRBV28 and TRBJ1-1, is DVKVTQSSRYLVKRTGEKVFLECVQDMDHENMFWYRQDPGLGLRLIYFSYDVKMKEKGDIPEGYSVSREKKERFSLILESASTNQTSMYLCATLTGSWEGAFFGQGTRLTVV.

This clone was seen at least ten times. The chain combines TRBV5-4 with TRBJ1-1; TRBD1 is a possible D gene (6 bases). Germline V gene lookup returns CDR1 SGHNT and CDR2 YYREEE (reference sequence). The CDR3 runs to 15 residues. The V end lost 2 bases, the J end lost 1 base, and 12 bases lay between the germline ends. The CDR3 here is CASSLYDRSNTEAFF. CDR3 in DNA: TGTGCCAGCAGCTTATACGACAGGTCGAACACTGAAGCTTTCTTT.

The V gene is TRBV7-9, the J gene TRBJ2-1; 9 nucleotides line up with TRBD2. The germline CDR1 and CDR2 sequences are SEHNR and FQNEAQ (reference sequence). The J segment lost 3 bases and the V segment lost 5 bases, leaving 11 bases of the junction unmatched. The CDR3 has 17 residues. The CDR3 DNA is TGTGCCAGCAGCCAAGACTCCGGGACTAGCAACTACAATGAGCAGTTCTTC. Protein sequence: CASSQDSGTSNYNEQFF.

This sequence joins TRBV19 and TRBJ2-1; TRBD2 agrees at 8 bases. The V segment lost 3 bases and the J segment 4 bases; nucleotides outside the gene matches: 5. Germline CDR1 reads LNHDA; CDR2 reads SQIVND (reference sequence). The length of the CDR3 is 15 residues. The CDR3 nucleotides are TGTGCCAGTAGTATTCCGGGAGGGACTTACAATGAGCAGTTCTTC. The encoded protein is CASSIPGGTYNEQFF.

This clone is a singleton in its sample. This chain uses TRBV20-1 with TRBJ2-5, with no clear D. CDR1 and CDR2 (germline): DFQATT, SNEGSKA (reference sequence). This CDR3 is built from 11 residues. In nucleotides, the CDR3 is TGCAGCCTAAGGTTAGCCGAGACCCAGTACTTC. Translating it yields CSLRLAETQYF.

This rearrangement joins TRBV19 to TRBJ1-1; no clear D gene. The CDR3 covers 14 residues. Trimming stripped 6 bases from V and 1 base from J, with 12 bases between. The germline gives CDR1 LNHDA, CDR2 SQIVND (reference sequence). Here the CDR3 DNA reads TGTGCCAGTAGCGAACAGTTTGGGAACACTGAAGCTTTCTTT. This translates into CASSEQFGNTEAFF.

The CDR3: CASSLVRGANTEAFF. In nucleotides, the CDR3 is TGTGCCAGCAGCTTAGTTCGGGGGGCTAACACTGAAGCTTTCTTT. The chain couples TRBV5-4 to TRBJ1-1; a weak D match, TRBD1 (6 bases). Germline-derived CDR1 and CDR2 are SGHNT and YYREEE (reference sequence). Trimming stripped 2 bases from V and 2 bases from J, with 13 bases between. The CDR3 has 15 amino acids.

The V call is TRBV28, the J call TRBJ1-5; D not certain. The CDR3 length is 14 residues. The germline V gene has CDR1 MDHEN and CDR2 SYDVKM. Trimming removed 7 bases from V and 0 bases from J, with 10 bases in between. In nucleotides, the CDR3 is TGTGCCAGCAACCCAGGCAGTAGCAATCAGCCCCAGCATTTT. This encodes CASNPGSSNQPQHF.

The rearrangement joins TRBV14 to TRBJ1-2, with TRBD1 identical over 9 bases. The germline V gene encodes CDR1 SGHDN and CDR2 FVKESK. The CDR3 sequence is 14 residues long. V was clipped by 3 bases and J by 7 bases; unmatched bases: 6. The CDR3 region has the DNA TGTGCCAGCAGCCAGAAGGGACAGGGATCTGGCTACACCTTC. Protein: CASSQKGQGSGYTF.

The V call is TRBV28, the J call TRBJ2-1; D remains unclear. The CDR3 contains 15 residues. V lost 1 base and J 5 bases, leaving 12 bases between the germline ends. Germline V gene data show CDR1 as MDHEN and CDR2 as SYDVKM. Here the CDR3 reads CASSLLINSNNEQFF. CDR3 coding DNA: TGTGCCAGCAGTTTATTAATCAACAGCAACAATGAGCAGTTCTTC.

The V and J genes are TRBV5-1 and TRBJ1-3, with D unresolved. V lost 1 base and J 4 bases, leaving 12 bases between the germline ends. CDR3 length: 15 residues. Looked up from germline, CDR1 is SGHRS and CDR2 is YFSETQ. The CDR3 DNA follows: TGCGCCAGCAGCTTGACGAACCCTAGGGGAAACACCATATATTTT. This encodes CASSLTNPRGNTIYF.

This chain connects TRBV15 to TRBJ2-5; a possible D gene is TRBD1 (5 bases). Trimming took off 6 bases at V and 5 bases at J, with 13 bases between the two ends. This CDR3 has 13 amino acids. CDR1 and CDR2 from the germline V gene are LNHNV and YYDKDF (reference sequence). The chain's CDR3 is CATSRGALETQYF. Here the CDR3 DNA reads TGTGCCACCAGTAGGGGCGCGTTGGAGACCCAGTACTTC. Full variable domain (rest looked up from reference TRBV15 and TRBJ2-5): DAMVIQNPRYQVTQFGKPVTLSCSQTLNHNVMYWYQQKSSQAPKLLFHYYDKDFNNEADTPDNFQSRRPNTSFCFLDIRSPGLGDTAMYLCATSRGALETQYFGPGTRLLVL.

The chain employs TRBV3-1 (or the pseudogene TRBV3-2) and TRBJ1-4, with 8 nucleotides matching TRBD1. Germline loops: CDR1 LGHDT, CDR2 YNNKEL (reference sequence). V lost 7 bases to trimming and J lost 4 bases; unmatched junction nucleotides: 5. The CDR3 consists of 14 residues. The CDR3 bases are TGTGCCAGCACCCTACAGGGGGTTAATGAAAAACTGTTTTTT. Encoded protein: CASTLQGVNEKLFF.

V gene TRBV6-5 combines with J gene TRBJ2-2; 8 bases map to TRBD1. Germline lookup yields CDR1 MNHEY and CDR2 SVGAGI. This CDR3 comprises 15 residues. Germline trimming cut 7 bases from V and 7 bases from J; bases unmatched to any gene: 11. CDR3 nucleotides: TGTGCCAGCACCTCGGGGCAGGGGGCGGTCGGGGAGCTGTTTTTT. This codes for CASTSGQGAVGELFF.